This is a list of T cell receptor beta chains from one sample in a study of neurological immune-mediated disorders. One entry per CDR3 protein results from TCRdb running MiXCR on the 5' RACE reads. The sample consists of about 38,000 distinct CDR3 sequences, 7.2% of them appearing once. Sequencing input: CD4+ T cells from blood. The receptors originated from a man aged 45 to 65 in good health. CDR3s include the opening cysteine and the closing phenylalanine or tryptophan. A D gene is named only where the DNA matches it firmly. Not all rows give a size; the values are once, few, many and, for expanded clones, a class.

CDR3aa: CASSHFDTEAFF; CDR3nt: TGTGCCAGCAGCCACTTTGACACTGAAGCTTTCTTT; len: 12; abundance: many; j_gene: TRBJ1-1; d_gene: -; v_gene: TRBV3-1
CDR3aa: CASSPDRSQETQYF; CDR3nt: TGTGCCAGCAGCCCTGACAGATCCCAAGAGACCCAGTACTTC; len: 14; abundance: many; j_gene: TRBJ2-5; d_gene: -; v_gene: TRBV7-2
CDR3aa: CASSLGGPNEQYF; CDR3nt: TGTGCCAGCAGCTTAGGGGGACCGAACGAGCAGTACTTC; len: 13; abundance: many; j_gene: TRBJ2-7; d_gene: -; v_gene: TRBV7-9
CDR3aa: CASSSQGNSDYGYTF; CDR3nt: TGTGCCAGCAGTTCTCAGGGTAATTCAGACTATGGCTACACCTTC; len: 15; abundance: many; j_gene: TRBJ1-2; d_gene: -; v_gene: TRBV27
CDR3aa: CASSQSTGTGAPNQPQHF; CDR3nt: TGTGCCAGCAGCCAATCAACCGGGACAGGGGCCCCCAATCAGCCCCAGCATTTT; len: 18; abundance: many; j_gene: TRBJ1-5; d_gene: TRBD1; v_gene: TRBV3-1
CDR3aa: CSSGLAGGETQYF; CDR3nt: TGCAGCTCTGGACTAGCCGGGGGAGAGACCCAGTACTTC; len: 13; abundance: many; j_gene: TRBJ2-5; d_gene: TRBD2; v_gene: TRBV29-1
CDR3aa: CAISGGETQYF; CDR3nt: TGTGCCATTAGCGGTGGAGAGACCCAGTACTTC; len: 11; abundance: many; j_gene: TRBJ2-5; d_gene: -; v_gene: TRBV10-3
CDR3aa: CSASLQTTSTDTQYF; CDR3nt: TGCAGTGCTAGTCTTCAGACCACTAGCACAGATACGCAGTATTTT; len: 15; abundance: many; j_gene: TRBJ2-3; d_gene: -; v_gene: TRBV20-1
CDR3aa: CASSPNRQGASGELFF; CDR3nt: TGTGCCAGCTCACCGAACCGGCAGGGGGCCTCCGGGGAGCTGTTTTTT; len: 16; abundance: many; j_gene: TRBJ2-2; d_gene: TRBD1; v_gene: TRBV18
CDR3aa: CASSRPRTSVPNEQFF; CDR3nt: TGTGCCAGCAGCCGCCCCCGGACTAGCGTCCCCAATGAGCAGTTCTTC; len: 16; abundance: many; j_gene: TRBJ2-1; d_gene: TRBD2; v_gene: TRBV6-2/TRBV6-3
CDR3aa: CASSLGGSNHEQYF; CDR3nt: TGTGCCAGCAGCTTAGGGGGTAGTAACCACGAGCAGTACTTC; len: 14; abundance: -; j_gene: TRBJ2-7; d_gene: -; v_gene: TRBV7-9
CDR3aa: CASTLIGQETQYF; CDR3nt: TGTGCCAGCACCTTGATTGGCCAAGAGACCCAGTACTTC; len: 13; abundance: many; j_gene: TRBJ2-5; d_gene: -; v_gene: TRBV5-5
CDR3aa: CSVPQGGKDTQYF; CDR3nt: TGCAGCGTCCCGCAGGGGGGTAAAGATACGCAGTATTTT; len: 13; abundance: -; j_gene: TRBJ2-3; d_gene: -; v_gene: TRBV29-1
CDR3aa: CAVQGLTRGLGEQYF; CDR3nt: TGCGCCGTCCAGGGCCTGACTAGAGGGTTAGGCGAGCAGTACTTC; len: 15; abundance: many; j_gene: TRBJ2-7; d_gene: -; v_gene: TRBV10-2
CDR3aa: CASSVGATGAGNSPLHF; CDR3nt: TGTGCCAGCAGTGTGGGGGCTACGGGGGCTGGAAATTCACCCCTCCACTTT; len: 17; abundance: many; j_gene: TRBJ1-6; d_gene: -; v_gene: TRBV2
CDR3aa: CASFLRELRFF; CDR3nt: TGTGCCAGCTTTCTCCGGGAGTTGCGTTTCTTC; len: 11; abundance: many; j_gene: TRBJ2-1; d_gene: -; v_gene: TRBV4-2
CDR3aa: CASSSAVQETQYF; CDR3nt: TGTGCCAGTAGTAGCGCCGTTCAAGAGACCCAGTACTTC; len: 13; abundance: many; j_gene: TRBJ2-5; d_gene: -; v_gene: TRBV19
CDR3aa: CSARGAGGTDTQYF; CDR3nt: TGCAGTGCTAGGGGAGCGGGAGGCACAGATACGCAGTATTTT; len: 14; abundance: many; j_gene: TRBJ2-3; d_gene: TRBD2; v_gene: TRBV20-1
CDR3aa: CASSPAAGSEAFF; CDR3nt: TGTGCCAGCAGCCCCGCAGCCGGCTCTGAAGCTTTCTTT; len: 13; abundance: -; j_gene: TRBJ1-1; d_gene: -; v_gene: TRBV3-1
CDR3aa: CASSQRRASGISYNEQFF; CDR3nt: TGTGCCAGCAGCCAGCGCAGGGCTAGCGGGATCTCCTACAATGAGCAGTTCTTC; len: 18; abundance: many; j_gene: TRBJ2-1; d_gene: TRBD2; v_gene: TRBV7-8
CDR3aa: CSARSGRANEQFF; CDR3nt: TGCAGTGCTCGTAGCGGGAGGGCCAATGAGCAGTTCTTC; len: 13; abundance: many; j_gene: TRBJ2-1; d_gene: TRBD2; v_gene: TRBV20-1
CDR3aa: CAISEEYEQYF; CDR3nt: TGTGCCATCAGTGAAGAATACGAGCAGTACTTC; len: 11; abundance: many; j_gene: TRBJ2-7; d_gene: -; v_gene: TRBV10-3
CDR3aa: CASSSGQGIDEQFF; CDR3nt: TGTGCCAGCAGCTCGGGACAGGGGATTGATGAGCAGTTCTTC; len: 14; abundance: -; j_gene: TRBJ2-1; d_gene: TRBD1; v_gene: TRBV7-2
CDR3aa: CSLQGATNEKLFF; CDR3nt: TGCAGTCTACAGGGAGCAACTAATGAAAAACTGTTTTTT; len: 13; abundance: many; j_gene: TRBJ1-4; d_gene: -; v_gene: TRBV20-1
CDR3aa: CASSLEGGRDEQYF; CDR3nt: TGTGCCAGCAGCTTAGAAGGCGGGAGGGACGAGCAGTACTTC; len: 14; abundance: many; j_gene: TRBJ2-7; d_gene: TRBD2; v_gene: TRBV7-8
CDR3aa: CASRPRPRQISSTDTQYF; CDR3nt: TGTGCCAGCAGACCTAGGCCAAGACAGATTTCTAGCACAGATACGCAGTATTTT; len: 18; abundance: many; j_gene: TRBJ2-3; d_gene: -; v_gene: TRBV7-9
CDR3aa: CASSPGDGNTEAFF; CDR3nt: TGCGCCAGCAGCCCCGGGGACGGGAACACTGAAGCTTTCTTT; len: 14; abundance: many; j_gene: TRBJ1-1; d_gene: -; v_gene: TRBV5-1
CDR3aa: CASSLTGTSGYGTQYF; CDR3nt: TGTGCCAGCAGCCTAACAGGGACTAGCGGGTACGGGACCCAGTACTTC; len: 16; abundance: -; j_gene: TRBJ2-5; d_gene: TRBD2; v_gene: TRBV5-4
CDR3aa: CASSSGGYGVSGNTIYF; CDR3nt: TGTGCCAGCAGTTCCGGAGGATACGGGGTCTCTGGAAACACCATATATTTT; len: 17; abundance: many; j_gene: TRBJ1-3; d_gene: -; v_gene: TRBV6-5
CDR3aa: CAISTGGQMNTEAFF; CDR3nt: TGTGCCATCAGCACCGGGGGGCAGATGAACACTGAAGCTTTCTTT; len: 15; abundance: many; j_gene: TRBJ1-1; d_gene: -; v_gene: TRBV10-3
CDR3aa: CASSLAGAGWSGYTF; CDR3nt: TGTGCCAGCAGCTTGGCGGGGGCAGGGTGGTCTGGCTACACCTTC; len: 15; abundance: -; j_gene: TRBJ1-2; d_gene: -; v_gene: TRBV5-4
CDR3aa: CASSFGGRVGNEQFF; CDR3nt: TGTGCCAGCAGCTTCGGCGGGAGGGTGGGAAATGAGCAGTTCTTC; len: 15; abundance: many; j_gene: TRBJ2-1; d_gene: TRBD2; v_gene: TRBV7-2
CDR3aa: CTIGLAGVDTQYF; CDR3nt: TGTACCATCGGACTAGCGGGAGTAGATACGCAGTATTTT; len: 13; abundance: -; j_gene: TRBJ2-3; d_gene: TRBD2; v_gene: TRBV10-3
CDR3aa: CASSLSPGQLTDTQYF; CDR3nt: TGTGCCAGCAGCTTATCCCCGGGACAGCTCACAGATACGCAGTATTTT; len: 16; abundance: -; j_gene: TRBJ2-3; d_gene: TRBD1; v_gene: TRBV7-2
CDR3aa: CATGSWGNTEAFF; CDR3nt: TGTGCCACCGGATCGTGGGGCAACACTGAAGCTTTCTTT; len: 13; abundance: few; j_gene: TRBJ1-1; d_gene: -; v_gene: TRBV19
CDR3aa: CSANRVRNEKLFF; CDR3nt: TGCAGTGCGAACCGGGTCCGCAATGAAAAACTGTTTTTT; len: 13; abundance: many; j_gene: TRBJ1-4; d_gene: -; v_gene: TRBV20-1
CDR3aa: CSASLGGGGSNEQFF; CDR3nt: TGCAGTGCTAGTCTAGGGGGAGGGGGGAGCAATGAGCAGTTCTTC; len: 15; abundance: many; j_gene: TRBJ2-1; d_gene: -; v_gene: TRBV20-1
CDR3aa: CASSTGTPQETQYF; CDR3nt: TGTGCCAGCTCGACTGGGACCCCTCAAGAGACCCAGTACTTC; len: 14; abundance: -; j_gene: TRBJ2-5; d_gene: -; v_gene: TRBV18
CDR3aa: CASSATSGRVYEQYF; CDR3nt: TGTGCCAGCAGCGCAACTAGCGGGAGGGTCTACGAGCAGTACTTC; len: 15; abundance: many; j_gene: TRBJ2-7; d_gene: TRBD2; v_gene: TRBV7-2
CDR3aa: CASSFRPGSLVTQYF; CDR3nt: TGCGCCAGCAGCTTTAGGCCAGGATCTCTCGTTACGCAGTATTTT; len: 15; abundance: -; j_gene: TRBJ2-3; d_gene: -; v_gene: TRBV5-1
CDR3aa: CASSQTDYYEQYF; CDR3nt: TGTGCCAGCAGTCAGACTGATTACTACGAGCAGTACTTC; len: 13; abundance: many; j_gene: TRBJ2-7; d_gene: -; v_gene: TRBV6-1
CDR3aa: CASSDSPYGYTF; CDR3nt: TGTGCCAGCAGTGACAGTCCCTATGGCTACACCTTC; len: 12; abundance: once; j_gene: TRBJ1-2; d_gene: -; v_gene: TRBV28
CDR3aa: CASSWKGGVDTDTQYF; CDR3nt: TGTGCCAGCAGCTGGAAAGGGGGCGTGGACACAGATACGCAGTATTTT; len: 16; abundance: many; j_gene: TRBJ2-3; d_gene: TRBD1; v_gene: TRBV7-3
CDR3aa: CASSFGGSSAEQFF; CDR3nt: TGTGCCAGCAGCTTCGGCGGGAGCAGTGCGGAGCAGTTCTTC; len: 14; abundance: many; j_gene: TRBJ2-1; d_gene: TRBD2; v_gene: TRBV7-9
CDR3aa: CASSSGQNYGYTF; CDR3nt: TGTGCCAGCAGTTCGGGACAGAACTATGGCTACACCTTC; len: 13; abundance: many; j_gene: TRBJ1-2; d_gene: TRBD1; v_gene: TRBV28
CDR3aa: CASSLDHYEQYF; CDR3nt: TGTGCCAGCAGCTTGGACCATTACGAGCAGTACTTC; len: 12; abundance: many; j_gene: TRBJ2-7; d_gene: -; v_gene: TRBV7-2
CDR3aa: CASSPQTSNEQFF; CDR3nt: TGCGCCAGCAGCCCCCAGACTAGCAATGAGCAGTTCTTC; len: 13; abundance: many; j_gene: TRBJ2-1; d_gene: -; v_gene: TRBV5-1
CDR3aa: CASSLRVPQLWGFSSGANVLTF; CDR3nt: TGTGCCAGCAGCTTACGTGTCCCCCAGCTCTGGGGCTTCAGCTCTGGGGCCAACGTCCTGACTTTC; len: 22; abundance: many; j_gene: TRBJ2-6; d_gene: -; v_gene: TRBV7-9
CDR3aa: CASSYLSGSPYNEQFF; CDR3nt: TGTGCCAGCAGCTACCTTAGCGGGAGTCCCTACAATGAGCAGTTCTTC; len: 16; abundance: many; j_gene: TRBJ2-1; d_gene: TRBD2; v_gene: TRBV7-6
CDR3aa: CASSEGQVGTGELFF; CDR3nt: TGTGCCAGCAGCGAAGGACAGGTCGGCACCGGGGAGCTGTTTTTT; len: 15; abundance: many; j_gene: TRBJ2-2; d_gene: TRBD1; v_gene: TRBV28
CDR3aa: CASSLRSGPTYEQYF; CDR3nt: TGTGCCAGCAGCTTAAGGTCGGGCCCAACCTACGAGCAGTACTTC; len: 15; abundance: many; j_gene: TRBJ2-7; d_gene: -; v_gene: TRBV7-2
CDR3aa: CASSLTGVNTEAFF; CDR3nt: TGTGCCAGCAGCTTGACAGGGGTGAACACTGAAGCTTTCTTT; len: 14; abundance: many; j_gene: TRBJ1-1; d_gene: TRBD1; v_gene: TRBV5-4
CDR3aa: CASSLNAAGAFF; CDR3nt: TGTGCCAGCAGCTTGAACGCGGCCGGGGCTTTCTTT; len: 12; abundance: many; j_gene: TRBJ1-1; d_gene: -; v_gene: TRBV5-5
CDR3aa: CASSTGQGKETQYF; CDR3nt: TGTGCCAGCAGCACAGGACAGGGGAAAGAGACCCAGTACTTC; len: 14; abundance: few; j_gene: TRBJ2-5; d_gene: TRBD1; v_gene: TRBV5-8
CDR3aa: CASSFQGAHGETQYF; CDR3nt: TGTGCCAGCAGCTTCCAGGGGGCACATGGGGAGACCCAGTACTTC; len: 15; abundance: many; j_gene: TRBJ2-5; d_gene: TRBD1; v_gene: TRBV5-5
CDR3aa: CASSTSKDSSGNTIYF; CDR3nt: TGTGCCAGCAGCACCTCTAAGGACAGCTCTGGAAACACCATATATTTT; len: 16; abundance: many; j_gene: TRBJ1-3; d_gene: -; v_gene: TRBV7-3